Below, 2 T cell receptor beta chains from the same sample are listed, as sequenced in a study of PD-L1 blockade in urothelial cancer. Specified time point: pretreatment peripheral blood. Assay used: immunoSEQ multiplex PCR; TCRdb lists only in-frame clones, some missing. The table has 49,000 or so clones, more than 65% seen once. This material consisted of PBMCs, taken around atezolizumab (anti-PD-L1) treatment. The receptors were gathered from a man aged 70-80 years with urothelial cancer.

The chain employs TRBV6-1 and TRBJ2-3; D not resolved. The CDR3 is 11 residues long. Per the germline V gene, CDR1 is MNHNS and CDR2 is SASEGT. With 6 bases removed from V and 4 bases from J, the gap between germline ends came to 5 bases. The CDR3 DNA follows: TGTGCCAGCAGGCCAGCAGATACGCAGTATTTT. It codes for CASRPADTQYF.

CDR3 amino acids: CASSFGLAGDLTGELFF. The CDR3 bases are TGCGCCAGCAGTTTTGGACTAGCGGGAGATCTGACCGGGGAGCTGTTTTTT. The V and J genes are TRBV5-1 and TRBJ2-2, with TRBD2 identical over 13 bases. The CDR3 runs 17 residues. The junction had 9 bases not matched to a gene; V was cut back by 5 bases and J by 5 bases. CDR1 and CDR2 (germline): SGHRS, YFSETQ.